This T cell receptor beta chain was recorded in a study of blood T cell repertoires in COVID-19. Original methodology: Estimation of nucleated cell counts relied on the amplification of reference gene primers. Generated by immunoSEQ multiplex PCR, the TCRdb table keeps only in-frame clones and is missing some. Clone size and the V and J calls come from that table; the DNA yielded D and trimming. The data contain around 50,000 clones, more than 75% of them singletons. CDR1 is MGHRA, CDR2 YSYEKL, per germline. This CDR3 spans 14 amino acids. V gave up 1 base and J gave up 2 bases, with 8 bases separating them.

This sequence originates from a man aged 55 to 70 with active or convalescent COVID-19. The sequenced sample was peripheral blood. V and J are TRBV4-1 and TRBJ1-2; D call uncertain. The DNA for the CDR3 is TGCGCCAGCAGCCAAGTGTCCGGGAACTATGGCTACACCTTC. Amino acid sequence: CASSQVSGNYGYTF.